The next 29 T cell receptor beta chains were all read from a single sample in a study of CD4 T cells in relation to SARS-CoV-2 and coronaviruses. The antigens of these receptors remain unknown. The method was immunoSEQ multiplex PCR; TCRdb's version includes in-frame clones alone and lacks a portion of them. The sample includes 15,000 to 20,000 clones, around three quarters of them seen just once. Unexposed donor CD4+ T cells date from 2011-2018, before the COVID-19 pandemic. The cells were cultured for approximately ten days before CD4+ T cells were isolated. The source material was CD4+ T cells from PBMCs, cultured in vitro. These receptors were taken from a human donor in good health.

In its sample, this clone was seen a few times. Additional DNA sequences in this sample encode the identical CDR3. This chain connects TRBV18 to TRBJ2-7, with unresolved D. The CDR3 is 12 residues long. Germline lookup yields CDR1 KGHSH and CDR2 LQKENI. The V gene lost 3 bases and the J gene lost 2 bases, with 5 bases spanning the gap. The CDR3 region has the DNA TGTGCCAGCTCACCTGACACCTACGAGCAGTACTTC. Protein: CASSPDTYEQYF.

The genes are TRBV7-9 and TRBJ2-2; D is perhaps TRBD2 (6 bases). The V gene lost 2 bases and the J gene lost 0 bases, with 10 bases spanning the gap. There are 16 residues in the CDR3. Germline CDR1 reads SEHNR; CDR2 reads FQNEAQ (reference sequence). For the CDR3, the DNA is TGTGCCAGCAGCTTATACGCGGGGCCGAACACCGGGGAGCTGTTTTTT. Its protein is CASSLYAGPNTGELFF.

CDR3 in DNA: TGCGCCAGCAGCCAAGATTGGGACCCAGGGACTCCCTACGAGCAGTACTTC. Amino acid sequence: CASSQDWDPGTPYEQYF. This chain joins TRBV4-3 and TRBJ2-7; D is perhaps TRBD2 (6 bases). Germline CDR1 LGHNA, CDR2 YSLEER. The CDR3 consists of 17 residues. V was pared by 0 bases and J by 2 bases, with 17 bases between.

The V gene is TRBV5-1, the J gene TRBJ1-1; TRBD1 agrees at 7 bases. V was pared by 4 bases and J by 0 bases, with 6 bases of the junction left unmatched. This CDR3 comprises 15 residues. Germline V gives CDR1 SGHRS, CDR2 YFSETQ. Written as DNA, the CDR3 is TGCGCCAGCAGCATGACAGGGATCATGAACACTGAAGCTTTCTTT. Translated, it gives CASSMTGIMNTEAFF.

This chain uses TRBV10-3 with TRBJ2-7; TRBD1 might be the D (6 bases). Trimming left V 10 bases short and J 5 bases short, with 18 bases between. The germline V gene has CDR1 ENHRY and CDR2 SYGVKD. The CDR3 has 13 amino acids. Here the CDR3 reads CATKSTGRHEQYF. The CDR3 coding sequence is TGTGCCACCAAATCGACAGGCCGCCACGAGCAGTACTTC.

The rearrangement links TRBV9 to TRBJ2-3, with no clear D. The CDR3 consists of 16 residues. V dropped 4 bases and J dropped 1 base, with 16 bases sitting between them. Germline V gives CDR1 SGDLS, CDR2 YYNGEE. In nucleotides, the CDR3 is TGTGCCAGCAGCCCCTCTCCGTGGAGTGGCACAGATACGCAGTATTTT. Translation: CASSPSPWSGTDTQYF. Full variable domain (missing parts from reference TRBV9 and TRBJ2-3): DSGVTQTPKHLITATGQRVTLRCSPRSGDLSVYWYQQSLDQGLQFLIQYYNGEERAKGNILERFSAQQFPDLHSELNLSSLELGDSALYFCASSPSPWSGTDTQYFGPGTRLTVL.

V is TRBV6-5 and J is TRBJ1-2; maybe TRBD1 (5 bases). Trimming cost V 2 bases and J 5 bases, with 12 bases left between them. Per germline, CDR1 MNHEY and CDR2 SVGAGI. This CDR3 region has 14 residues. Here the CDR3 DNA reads TGTGCCAGCAGTTACCTCCGGGACGGTTATGGCTACACCTTC. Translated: CASSYLRDGYGYTF.

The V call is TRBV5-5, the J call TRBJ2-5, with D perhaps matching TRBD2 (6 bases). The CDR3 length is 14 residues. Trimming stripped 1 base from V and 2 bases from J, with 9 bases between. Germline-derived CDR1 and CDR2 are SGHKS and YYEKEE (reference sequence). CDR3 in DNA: TGTGCCAGCAGCTTGAGCGGGTTGCAAGAGACCCAGTACTTC. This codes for CASSLSGLQETQYF.

The CDR3 region has the DNA TGCAGCGTTGAGTCAGGGGGCGTAGGAAACACCATATATTTT. It is translated as CSVESGGVGNTIYF. V usage is TRBV29-1 and J usage is TRBJ1-3; TRBD1 agrees at 8 bases. This CDR3 comprises 14 residues. The V gene end was trimmed by 3 bases and the J gene end by 4 bases; junction bases not matched to a gene: 5. Germline V gene sequence: CDR1 SQVTM, CDR2 ANQGSEA.

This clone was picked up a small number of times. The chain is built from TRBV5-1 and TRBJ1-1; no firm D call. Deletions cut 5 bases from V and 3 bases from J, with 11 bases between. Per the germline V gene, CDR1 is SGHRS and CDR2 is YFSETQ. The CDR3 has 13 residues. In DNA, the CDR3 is TGCGCCAGCAGACGCGGACTGGACACTGAAGCTTTCTTT. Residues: CASRRGLDTEAFF.

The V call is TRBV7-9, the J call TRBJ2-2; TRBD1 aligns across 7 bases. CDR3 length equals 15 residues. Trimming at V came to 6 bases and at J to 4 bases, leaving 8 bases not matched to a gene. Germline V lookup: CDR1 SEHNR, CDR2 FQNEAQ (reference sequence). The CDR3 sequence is CASSPTGLRTGELFF. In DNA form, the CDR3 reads TGTGCCAGCAGTCCGACAGGGTTGCGCACCGGGGAGCTGTTTTTT.

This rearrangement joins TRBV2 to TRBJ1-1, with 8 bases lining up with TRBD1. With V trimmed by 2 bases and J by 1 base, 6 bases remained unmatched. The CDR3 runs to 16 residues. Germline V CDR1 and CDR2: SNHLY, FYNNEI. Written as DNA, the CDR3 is TGTGCCAGCAGTGAAAGGACAGGGCGGGCGAACACTGAAGCTTTCTTT. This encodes CASSERTGRANTEAFF.

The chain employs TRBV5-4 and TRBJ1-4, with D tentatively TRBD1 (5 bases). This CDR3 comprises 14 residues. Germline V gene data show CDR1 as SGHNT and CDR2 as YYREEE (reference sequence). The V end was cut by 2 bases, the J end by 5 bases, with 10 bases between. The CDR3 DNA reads TGTGCCAGCAGCTTAGGGGTATCAAATGAAAAACTGTTTTTT. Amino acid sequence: CASSLGVSNEKLFF.

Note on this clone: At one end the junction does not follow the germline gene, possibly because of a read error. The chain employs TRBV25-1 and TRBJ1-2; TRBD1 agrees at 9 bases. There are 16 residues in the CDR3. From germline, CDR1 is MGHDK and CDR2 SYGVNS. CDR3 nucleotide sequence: TGTGCCAGCAGCGAATCCTCCGGGACAGGGAGGTGGGGCTACACCTTC. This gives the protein CASSESSGTGRWGYTF.

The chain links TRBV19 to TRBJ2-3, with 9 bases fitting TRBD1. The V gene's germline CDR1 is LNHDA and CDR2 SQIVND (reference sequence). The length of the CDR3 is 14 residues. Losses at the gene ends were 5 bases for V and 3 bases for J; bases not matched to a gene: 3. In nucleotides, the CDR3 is TGTGCCAGTAGTTCAGGACAGGGGACAGATACGCAGTATTTT. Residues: CASSSGQGTDTQYF. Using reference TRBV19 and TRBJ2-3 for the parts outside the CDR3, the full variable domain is DGGITQSPKYLFRKEGQNVTLSCEQNLNHDAMYWYRQDPGQGLRLIYYSQIVNDFQKGDIAEGYSVSREKKESFPLTVTSAQKNPTAFYLCASSSGQGTDTQYFGPGTRLTVL.

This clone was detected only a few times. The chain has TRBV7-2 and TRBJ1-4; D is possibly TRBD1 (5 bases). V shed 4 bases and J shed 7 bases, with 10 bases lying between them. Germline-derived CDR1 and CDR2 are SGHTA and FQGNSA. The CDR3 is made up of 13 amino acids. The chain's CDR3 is CASSSYRFEKLFF. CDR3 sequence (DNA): TGTGCCAGCAGCTCCTACAGGTTTGAAAAACTGTTTTTT.

This CDR3 is CASSGQDHSYEQYF. In DNA, the CDR3 is TGTGCCAGCAGCGGACAGGATCACTCCTACGAGCAGTACTTC. The chain uses TRBV7-8 and TRBJ2-7, with TRBD1 identical over 7 bases. Germline CDR1 SGHVS, CDR2 FQNEAQ. The CDR3 totals 14 residues. V gave up 5 bases and J gave up 0 bases; unmatched junction bases: 4.

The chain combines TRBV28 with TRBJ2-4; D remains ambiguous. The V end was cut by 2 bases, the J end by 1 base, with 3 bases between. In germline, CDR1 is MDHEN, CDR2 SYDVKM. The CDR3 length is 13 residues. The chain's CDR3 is CASSLQAKNIQYF. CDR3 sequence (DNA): TGTGCCAGCAGTTTACAGGCCAAAAACATTCAGTACTTC.

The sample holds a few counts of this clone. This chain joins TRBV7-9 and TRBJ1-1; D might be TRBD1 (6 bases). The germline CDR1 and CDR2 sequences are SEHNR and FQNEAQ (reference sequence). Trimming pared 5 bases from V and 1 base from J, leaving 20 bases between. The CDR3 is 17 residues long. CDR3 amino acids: CASSRGWGPPENTEAFF. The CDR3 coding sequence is TGTGCCAGCAGCCGAGGCTGGGGGCCGCCGGAGAACACTGAAGCTTTCTTT.

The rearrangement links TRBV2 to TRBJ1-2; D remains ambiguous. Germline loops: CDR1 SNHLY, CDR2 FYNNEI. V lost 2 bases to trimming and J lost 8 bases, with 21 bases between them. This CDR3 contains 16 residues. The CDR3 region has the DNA TGTGCCAGCAGTGAATTTACCTTGGCCGGTATGGGGGGCTACACCTTC. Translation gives CASSEFTLAGMGGYTF.

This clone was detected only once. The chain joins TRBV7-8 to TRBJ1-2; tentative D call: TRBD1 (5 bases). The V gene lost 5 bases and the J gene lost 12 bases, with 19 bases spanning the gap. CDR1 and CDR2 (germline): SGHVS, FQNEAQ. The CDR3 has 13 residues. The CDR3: CASSEVGGLGDTF. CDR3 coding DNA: TGTGCCAGCAGCGAAGTTGGGGGATTGGGGGACACCTTC.

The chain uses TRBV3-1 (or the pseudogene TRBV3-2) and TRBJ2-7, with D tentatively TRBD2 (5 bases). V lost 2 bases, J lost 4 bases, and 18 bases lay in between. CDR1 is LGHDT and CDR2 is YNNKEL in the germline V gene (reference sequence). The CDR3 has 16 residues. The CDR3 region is CASSQPKKGVFYEQYF. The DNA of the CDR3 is TGTGCCAGCAGCCAACCAAAGAAGGGAGTATTTTACGAGCAGTACTTC.

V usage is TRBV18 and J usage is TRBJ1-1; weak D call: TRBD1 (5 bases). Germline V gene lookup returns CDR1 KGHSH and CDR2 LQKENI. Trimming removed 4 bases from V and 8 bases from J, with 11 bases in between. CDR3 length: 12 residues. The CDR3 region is CASSHDQGEAFF. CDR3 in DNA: TGTGCCAGCTCACACGATCAGGGAGAAGCTTTCTTT.

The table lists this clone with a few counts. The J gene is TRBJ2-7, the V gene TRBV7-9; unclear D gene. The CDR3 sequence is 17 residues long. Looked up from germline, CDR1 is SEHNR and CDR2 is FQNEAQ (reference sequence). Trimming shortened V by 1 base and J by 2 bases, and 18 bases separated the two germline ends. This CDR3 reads CASSLGRPGEVAYEQYF. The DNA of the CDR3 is TGTGCCAGCAGCTTAGGACGGCCTGGTGAAGTGGCCTACGAGCAGTACTTC.

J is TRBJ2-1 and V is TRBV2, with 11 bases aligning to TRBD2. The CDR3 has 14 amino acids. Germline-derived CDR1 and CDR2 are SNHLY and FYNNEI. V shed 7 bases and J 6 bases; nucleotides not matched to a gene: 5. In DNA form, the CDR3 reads TGTGCCAGCACCCCCGGGACTAGCGGCAATGAGCAGTTCTTC. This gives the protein CASTPGTSGNEQFF.

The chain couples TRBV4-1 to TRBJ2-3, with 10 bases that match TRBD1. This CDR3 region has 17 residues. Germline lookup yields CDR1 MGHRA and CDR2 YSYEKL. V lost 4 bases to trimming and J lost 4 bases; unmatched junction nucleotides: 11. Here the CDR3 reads CASSRDPGQGYSDTQYF. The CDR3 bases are TGCGCCAGCAGCCGAGACCCGGGACAGGGGTATTCAGATACGCAGTATTTT.

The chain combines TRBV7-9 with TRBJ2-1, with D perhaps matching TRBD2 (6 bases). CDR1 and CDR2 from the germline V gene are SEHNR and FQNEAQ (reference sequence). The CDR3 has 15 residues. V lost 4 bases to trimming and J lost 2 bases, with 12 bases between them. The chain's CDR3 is CASSSGGAAYNEQFF. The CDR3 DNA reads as TGTGCCAGCAGCTCCGGGGGAGCCGCCTACAATGAGCAGTTCTTC.

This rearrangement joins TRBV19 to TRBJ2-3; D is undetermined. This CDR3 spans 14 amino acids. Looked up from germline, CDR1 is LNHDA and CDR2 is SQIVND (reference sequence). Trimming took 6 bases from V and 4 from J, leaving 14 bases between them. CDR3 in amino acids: CASSPQGRSDTQYF. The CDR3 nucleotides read TGTGCCAGTAGCCCACAAGGTAGATCAGATACGCAGTATTTT.

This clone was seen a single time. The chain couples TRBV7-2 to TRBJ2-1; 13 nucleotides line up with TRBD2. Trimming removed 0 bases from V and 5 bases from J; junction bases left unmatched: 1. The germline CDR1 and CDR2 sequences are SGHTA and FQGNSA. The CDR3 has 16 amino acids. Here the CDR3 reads CASSLAGTSGNNEQFF. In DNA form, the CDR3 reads TGTGCCAGCAGCTTAGCTGGGACTAGCGGGAACAATGAGCAGTTCTTC. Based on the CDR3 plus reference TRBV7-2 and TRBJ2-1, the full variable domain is GAGVSQSPSNKVTEKGKDVELRCDPISGHTALYWYRQSLGQGLEFLIYFQGNSAPDKSGLPSDRFSAERTGGSVSTLTIQRTQQEDSAVYLCASSLAGTSGNNEQFFGPGTRLTVL.